This T cell receptor beta chain appears in the sequencing data of a study of T-cell memory formation after mild COVID-19. Study outcomes and limitations: Clones contracting day 15 to 85 were balanced CD4/CD8; later expanders leaned CD4+.

TCRdb re-called the 5' RACE reads through MiXCR, storing one row per CDR3 protein. The repertoire holds fewer than 60,000 distinct CDR3 sequences, with 9.5% to 15% as singletons. This clonotype was seen a handful of times. The antigen remains unidentified. Germline CDR1 and CDR2: LNHNV and YYDKDF (reference sequence). This CDR3 region has 15 residues. V shed 3 bases, J shed 5 bases, and the junction held 8 bases outside the gene matches. The sequenced sample was PBMCs or a T cell subset sorted from them (not recorded which). The sequence was collected from a young man who had mild COVID-19 (a few samples of this study predate the infection). Cell type and time point are not known. The V gene is TRBV15, the J gene TRBJ2-3; 7 bases match TRBD2. The CDR3 spells CATSRGGGAIDTQYF. CDR3 coding DNA: TGTGCCACCAGCAGGGGGGGGGGAGCAATAGATACGCAGTATTTT. The entire variable domain, with the rest obtained from reference TRBV15 and TRBJ2-3, is as follows: DAMVIQNPRYQVTQFGKPVTLSCSQTLNHNVMYWYQQKSSQAPKLLFHYYDKDFNNEADTPDNFQSRRPNTSFCFLDIRSPGLGDTAMYLCATSRGGGAIDTQYFGPGTRLTVL.